Below are 23 T cell receptor beta chains sequenced from a single sample in a study of T-cell reconstitution after alpha-beta-depleted transplantation in children. It was with unique molecular identifiers that the TCRbeta library was prepared. In TCRdb, the PCR reads were re-called with MiXCR into one record per CDR3 protein. The table records around 94,000 distinct CDR3 sequences, 4.5% to 7.5% of them present only once. The specimen was PBMCs, mostly from graft donor cells, collected 60 days after TCRalphabeta/CD19-depleted stem cell transplant. Source of these receptors: a female patient aged 2 to 10 who had a stem cell transplant for Fanconi anemia, so the T cells may come from the graft donor.

The table lists this clonotype with many counts. This chain links TRBV20-1 with TRBJ2-2, with D perhaps being TRBD1 or TRBD2 (5 bases each). This CDR3 region has 14 residues. Per the germline V gene, CDR1 is DFQATT and CDR2 is SNEGSKA (reference sequence). Trimming took off 8 bases at V and 0 bases at J, with 13 bases between the two ends. The CDR3: CSLPGRTNTGELFF. The CDR3 coding sequence is TGCAGTTTACCGGGACGGACGAACACCGGGGAGCTGTTTTTT.

Many counts were recorded for this clonotype. The V call is TRBV5-1, the J call TRBJ1-1, with a weak D call TRBD1 (6 bases). Trimming shortened V by 0 bases and J by 4 bases, and 10 bases separated the two germline ends. Germline values: CDR1 SGHRS, CDR2 YFSETQ. The CDR3 covers 14 residues. DNA of the CDR3: TGCGCCAGCAGCTTGGACAGGGCGGGCACTGAAGCTTTCTTT. This encodes CASSLDRAGTEAFF.

This clonotype was found a few times. V is TRBV4-2 and J is TRBJ2-1; 10 bases match TRBD1. This CDR3 spans 16 amino acids. Unmatched junction bases numbered 3, after V lost 0 bases and J lost 4 bases. The germline V gene has CDR1 LGHNA and CDR2 YNFKEQ. This CDR3 is CASSQEEGQGYNEQFF. The CDR3 DNA sequence: TGTGCCAGCAGCCAAGAGGAGGGACAGGGGTACAATGAGCAGTTCTTC.

This clonotype has ten or more counts. The genes are TRBV6-4 and TRBJ2-5; 9 bases align to TRBD2. Per the germline V gene, CDR1 is MRHNA and CDR2 is SNTAGT. V shed 6 bases and J 9 bases; nucleotides not matched to a gene: 14. There are 15 residues in the CDR3. The chain's CDR3 is CASSSTSGAMEAQYF. DNA of the CDR3: TGTGCCAGCAGCTCGACTAGCGGTGCCATGGAGGCCCAGTACTTC.

Comment on this clonotype: A read error may explain this, as a much larger clone is one base away. The chain has TRBV14 and TRBJ2-1; 10 positions match TRBD2. Germline V gene lookup returns CDR1 SGHDN and CDR2 FVKESK. The CDR3 has 18 amino acids. V was clipped by 4 bases and J by 9 bases; unmatched bases: 18. The CDR3 DNA reads as TGTGCCAGCAGCCCCATCGCCCCCGGGACTAGCGTTCTCATTGAGCAGTTCTTC. This encodes CASSPIAPGTSVLIEQFF.

This clonotype was recorded a few times. J is TRBJ2-5 and V is TRBV5-1; 10 bases match TRBD2. The CDR3 runs to 19 residues. Germline values: CDR1 SGHRS, CDR2 YFSETQ. Losses at the gene ends were 2 bases for V and 4 bases for J; bases not matched to a gene: 17. The CDR3 region is CASSFPSGGLDESPETQYF. In DNA, the CDR3 is TGCGCCAGCAGCTTTCCTAGCGGGGGCCTGGATGAATCCCCAGAGACCCAGTACTTC.

In this sample, this clonotype turned up many times. This sequence joins TRBV7-2 and TRBJ2-1; 7 bases agree with TRBD1. Germline V gene lookup returns CDR1 SGHTA and CDR2 FQGNSA. The CDR3 runs to 15 residues. V gave up 1 base and J gave up 2 bases; unmatched junction bases: 2. This chain's CDR3 is CASSLEGAAYNEQFF. The CDR3 nucleotides are TGTGCCAGCAGCTTAGAGGGGGCAGCCTACAATGAGCAGTTCTTC.

This chain joins TRBV30 and TRBJ2-3; D unclear. Trimming removed 4 bases from V and 4 bases from J, with 18 bases in between. The CDR3 covers 15 residues. CDR1 is GTSNPN and CDR2 is SVGIG in the germline V gene (reference sequence). The CDR3 DNA follows: TGTGCCTGGACCCCCGGAACCCCAGGCGCAGATACGCAGTATTTT. Residues: CAWTPGTPGADTQYF.

The genes are TRBV25-1 and TRBJ2-1; D is possibly TRBD1 or TRBD2 (5 bases each). V lost 2 bases, J lost 0 bases, and 17 bases lay in between. The CDR3 is made up of 18 amino acids. Germline V gives CDR1 MGHDK, CDR2 SYGVNS. As DNA, the CDR3 is TGTGCCAGCAGTGAAGATGGGGGATCTGACGGCTCCTACAATGAGCAGTTCTTC. This gives the protein CASSEDGGSDGSYNEQFF. Supplemented by reference TRBV25-1 and TRBJ2-1, the full variable domain reads EADIYQTPRYLVIGTGKKITLECSQTMGHDKMYWYQQDPGMELHLIHYSYGVNSTEKGDLSSESTVSRIRTEHFPLTLESARPSHTSQYLCASSEDGGSDGSYNEQFFGPGTRLTVL.

The chain joins TRBV20-1 to TRBJ2-1, with a weak D call TRBD2 (7 bases). The germline V gene has CDR1 DFQATT and CDR2 SNEGSKA (reference sequence). V lost 6 bases and J 4 bases, leaving 28 bases between the germline ends. The CDR3 is made up of 18 amino acids. The CDR3 region has the DNA TGCAGTGCGCGGGGGTGGCTGGGGGGGCCTAGCGCATACAATGAGCAGTTCTTC. Its translation: CSARGWLGGPSAYNEQFF.

The rearrangement uses TRBV7-9 and TRBJ2-7; 8 bases are shared with TRBD2. With 5 bases clipped from V and 3 bases from J, the junction kept 6 bases outside the gene matches. Germline CDR1 and CDR2: SEHNR and FQNEAQ (reference sequence). The CDR3 is made up of 14 amino acids. The CDR3 protein is CASSLSGGVYEQYF. CDR3 coding DNA: TGTGCCAGCAGCCTAAGCGGGGGCGTCTACGAGCAGTACTTC. The whole variable domain, filled in from reference TRBV7-9 and TRBJ2-7, reads DTGVSQNPRHKITKRGQNVTFRCDPISEHNRLYWYRQTLGQGPEFLTYFQNEAQLEKSRLLSDRFSAERPKGSFSTLEIQRTEQGDSAMYLCASSLSGGVYEQYFGPGTRLTVT.

To note about this clonotype: One junction end disagrees with the germline gene, perhaps due to a read error. The chain couples TRBV5-1 to TRBJ2-7; TRBD1 matches at 8 bases. CDR1 is SGHRS, CDR2 YFSETQ, per germline. CDR3 size: 13 residues. The CDR3: CVSSADRGGEQYF. CDR3 coding DNA: TGCGTCAGCAGCGCAGACAGGGGAGGCGAGCAGTACTTC.

Many counts were recorded for this clonotype. The rearrangement joins TRBV12-3 or TRBV12-4 to TRBJ2-3; D possibly corresponds to TRBD1 (6 bases). Trimming removed 3 bases from V and 0 bases from J, with 10 bases in between. The CDR3 contains 15 residues. DNA for the CDR3: TGTGCCAGCAGTTTGAGGGGGTTCAGCACAGATACGCAGTATTTT. Translated: CASSLRGFSTDTQYF.

The chain combines TRBV19 with TRBJ1-1; the D is unclear. With 4 bases removed from V and 4 bases from J, the gap between germline ends came to 4 bases. The CDR3 runs 11 residues. The germline CDR1 and CDR2 sequences are LNHDA and SQIVND (reference sequence). As DNA, the CDR3 is TGTGCCAGTAGTAGTAGCACTGAAGCTTTCTTT. Translating it yields CASSSSTEAFF.

This clonotype was detected ten times or more. The rearrangement joins TRBV6-5 to TRBJ2-3, with 10 bases aligning to TRBD2. This CDR3 has 23 residues. The junction had 23 bases not matched to a gene; V was cut back by 0 bases and J by 2 bases. Per the germline V gene, CDR1 is MNHEY and CDR2 is SVGAGI. This chain's CDR3 is CASSYSCGGLAGALRWDTDTQYF. The CDR3 DNA follows: TGTGCCAGCAGTTACTCGTGCGGGGGGCTAGCGGGAGCTTTGAGGTGGGACACAGATACGCAGTATTTT.

This clonotype was seen more than once but under ten times. A much more abundant neighbour one base away suggests this may be a read error. This chain connects TRBV5-1 to TRBJ2-2; 10 positions match TRBD2. This CDR3 region has 16 residues. Germline V gives CDR1 SGHRS, CDR2 YFSETQ. V dropped 0 bases and J dropped 1; count of bases not matched to a gene: 0. The CDR3 is CASSLGLAGNTGELFF. The CDR3 bases are TGCGCCAGCAGCTTGGGACTAGCGGGGAACACCGGGGAGCTGTTTTTT.

CDR3 nucleotide sequence: TGTGCCAGCAGCCTCCTTTTAGGGTCCGGAGAGACCCAGTACTTC. Translated, it gives CASSLLLGSGETQYF. The chain links TRBV3-1 to TRBJ2-5; D gene uncertain. The CDR3 consists of 15 residues. V gave up 4 bases and J gave up 4 bases, with 16 bases separating them. Germline V gene data show CDR1 as LGHDT and CDR2 as YNNKEL (reference sequence).

At least ten counts were recorded for this clonotype. This chain connects TRBV20-1 to TRBJ2-4; possible D gene TRBD1, 5 bases. Trimming left V 1 base short and J 0 bases short, with 10 bases between. The CDR3 sequence is 15 residues long. Germline lookup yields CDR1 DFQATT and CDR2 SNEGSKA (reference sequence). The CDR3 protein is CSARVWGSAKNIQYF. The CDR3 nucleotides read TGCAGTGCTAGAGTTTGGGGCTCAGCCAAAAACATTCAGTACTTC.

The chain is built from TRBV20-1 and TRBJ2-3, with 7 positions matching TRBD1. Trimming took 6 bases from V and 3 from J; bases not matched to a gene: 9. Germline V gives CDR1 DFQATT, CDR2 SNEGSKA (reference sequence). CDR3 length equals 14 residues. This chain's CDR3 is CSAPDRTVTDTQYF. The DNA of the CDR3 is TGCAGTGCCCCGGACAGGACAGTAACAGATACGCAGTATTTT.

This clonotype was counted a few times. The chain joins TRBV20-1 to TRBJ2-1; 13 bases are shared with TRBD2. The CDR3 runs to 15 residues. The ends lost 6 bases at V and 4 bases at J; junction bases unmatched: 6. Germline V gene data show CDR1 as DFQATT and CDR2 as SNEGSKA (reference sequence). The CDR3 sequence is CSATPGLAGYNEQFF. The CDR3 nucleotides read TGCAGTGCAACCCCGGGACTAGCGGGATACAATGAGCAGTTCTTC.

This clonotype was counted between two and nine times. The rearrangement links TRBV7-9 to TRBJ2-7, with D maybe TRBD1 (5 bases). Germline V gene data show CDR1 as SEHNR and CDR2 as FQNEAQ (reference sequence). With 9 bases removed from V and 2 bases from J, the gap between germline ends came to 14 bases. CDR3 length: 13 amino acids. CDR3 loop: CASSRGPAYEQYF. The CDR3 DNA reads TGTGCCAGTAGTAGGGGCCCAGCCTACGAGCAGTACTTC.

V gene TRBV7-9 combines with J gene TRBJ1-3; 7 positions agree with TRBD1. The CDR3 spans 17 residues. With 4 bases clipped from V and 2 bases from J, the junction kept 11 bases outside the gene matches. Germline CDR1 is SEHNR and CDR2 is FQNEAQ (reference sequence). The DNA for the CDR3 is TGTGCCAGCAGCTCACCGCGACAGGGACGAACTGGAAACACCATATATTTT. Protein sequence: CASSSPRQGRTGNTIYF.

This clonotype showed up many times. V usage is TRBV3-1 and J usage is TRBJ1-1, with TRBD1 identical over 11 bases. This CDR3 has 13 residues. The junction had 3 bases not matched to a gene; V was cut back by 8 bases and J by 4 bases. Germline V gene sequence: CDR1 LGHDT, CDR2 YNNKEL (reference sequence). The CDR3 nucleotides read TGTGCCAGCGGGGGGACAGGGGGCACTGAAGCTTTCTTT. It encodes CASGGTGGTEAFF.